The rows below give T cell receptor beta chains drawn from one sample of a study of blood T cells in healthy people across ages. TCRdb passed the 5' RACE reads through MiXCR, listing each CDR3 protein once. The data show some 780,000 distinct CDR3 sequences, 56% seen once. Sequencing was performed on blood. The origin of the receptors is a man aged 35 to 55 in good health. Each CDR3 is given with its conserved first and last residue. A D gene is named only where the DNA matches it firmly. Some rows mark clone size as missing; the rest say once, few, many or name a class of expanded clone.

v_call	cdr3_length	d_call	j_call	clone_size	cdr3_aa	cdr3_nt
TRBV10-3	15	TRBD2	TRBJ2-7	once	CAISASGSAGNEQYF	TGTGCCATCAGTGCAAGCGGGAGCGCCGGGAACGAGCAGTACTTC
TRBV9	14	TRBD2	TRBJ2-7	few	CASSVLAGPYEQYF	TGTGCCAGCAGCGTTCTAGCGGGCCCCTACGAGCAGTACTTC
TRBV7-3	14	NA	TRBJ2-2	NA	CASSSGTSPGELFF	TGTGCCAGCAGCTCCGGGACCTCGCCCGGGGAGCTGTTTTTT
TRBV7-3	19	TRBD2	TRBJ2-5	once	CASSPRRGLAGGSAAEQYF	TGTGCCAGCAGCCCAAGGAGGGGACTAGCGGGAGGTTCAGCGGCAGAGCAGTACTTC
TRBV7-3	16	TRBD2	TRBJ2-5	few	CASSSGTSGFQETQYF	TGTGCCAGCAGCTCTGGGACTAGCGGGTTCCAAGAGACCCAGTACTTC
TRBV4-1	14	NA	TRBJ2-7	NA	CASSQVTGTYEQYF	TGCGCCAGCAGCCAAGTTACCGGGACCTACGAGCAGTACTTC
TRBV11-2	15	NA	TRBJ1-4	NA	CASSLAGTFNEKLFF	TGTGCCAGCAGCTTAGCCGGGACCTTTAATGAAAAACTGTTTTTT
TRBV4-2	15	TRBD2	TRBJ2-5	NA	CASSQGREGQETQYF	TGTGCCAGCAGCCAAGGACGGGAGGGGCAAGAGACCCAGTACTTC
TRBV27	15	TRBD2	TRBJ2-5	NA	CASSFRRGNQETQYF	TGTGCCAGCAGTTTCAGGCGGGGGAACCAAGAGACCCAGTACTTC
TRBV12-3/TRBV12-4	15	TRBD1	TRBJ1-2	NA	CASRQTQGAAYGYTF	TGTGCCAGCAGACAAACACAGGGGGCGGCCTATGGCTACACCTTC
TRBV21-1	12	NA	TRBJ2-7	NA	CARKLVNYEQYF	TGTGCCAGGAAGTTGGTCAACTACGAGCAGTACTTC
TRBV7-8	16	TRBD2	TRBJ2-1	NA	CASGPEGLALGNEQFF	TGTGCCAGCGGCCCAGAAGGACTAGCATTGGGCAATGAGCAGTTCTTC
TRBV11-2	15	NA	TRBJ1-4	NA	CASSLWQGLNEKLFF	TGTGCCAGCAGCTTATGGCAGGGCCTTAATGAAAAACTGTTTTTT
TRBV5-6	12	NA	TRBJ1-2	NA	CASSSGNYGYTF	TGTGCCAGCAGCTCAGGGAACTATGGCTACACCTTC
TRBV4-1	17	NA	TRBJ2-3	NA	CASSQEGGGSPGDTQYF	TGCGCCAGCAGCCAAGAAGGGGGTGGGAGTCCCGGGGATACGCAGTATTTT
TRBV4-2	13	NA	TRBJ2-1	once	CASSHDVLSEQFF	TGTGCCAGCAGCCATGACGTCCTCTCGGAGCAGTTCTTC
TRBV28	14	NA	TRBJ2-5	few	CASSPDQRLGEQYF	TGTGCCAGCAGCCCCGACCAGAGGCTGGGAGAGCAGTACTTC
TRBV7-9	14	TRBD1	TRBJ1-1	NA	CASTQGAINTEAFF	TGTGCCAGCACCCAGGGGGCAATTAACACTGAAGCTTTCTTT
TRBV11-1	14	NA	TRBJ2-7	NA	CASSPLGEGTEQYF	TGTGCCAGCAGCCCCTTGGGCGAGGGAACGGAGCAGTACTTC
TRBV24-1	17	TRBD2	TRBJ2-3	NA	CATSDPGTSGSADTQYF	TGTGCCACCAGTGATCCTGGGACTAGCGGGAGTGCAGATACGCAGTATTTT
TRBV20-1	19	TRBD1	TRBJ1-6	NA	CSARDFGTGRGSYNSPLHF	TGCAGTGCTAGAGATTTCGGGACAGGGAGAGGATCCTATAATTCACCCCTCCACTTT
TRBV6-1	12	NA	TRBJ2-5	NA	CASEIYAETQYF	TGTGCCAGCGAGATTTACGCAGAGACCCAGTACTTC
TRBV25-1	15	NA	TRBJ2-1	NA	CASSVLELNYNEQFF	TGTGCCAGCAGTGTGCTGGAACTAAATTACAATGAGCAGTTCTTC
TRBV27	17	NA	TRBJ2-1	NA	CASSLWVRGHKDNEQFF	TGTGCCAGCAGTTTATGGGTACGTGGACATAAAGACAATGAGCAGTTCTTC
TRBV3-1	15	NA	TRBJ1-1	NA	CASSQDVQGFTEAFF	TGTGCCAGCAGCCAAGATGTACAGGGTTTCACTGAAGCTTTCTTT
TRBV4-3	15	TRBD2	TRBJ2-1	few	CASSPLAGTYNEQFF	TGCGCCAGCAGCCCACTAGCGGGGACCTACAATGAGCAGTTCTTC
TRBV6-6	17	TRBD1	TRBJ2-5	NA	CASSYSNRLDRGETQYF	TGTGCCAGCAGTTACTCGAATCGCTTGGACAGGGGGGAGACCCAGTACTTC
TRBV11-1	16	NA	TRBJ2-7	NA	CASSLEMAQNTYEQYF	TGTGCCAGCAGCTTAGAAATGGCACAGAACACCTACGAGCAGTACTTC
TRBV29-1	12	TRBD1	TRBJ2-5	NA	CSGRQGEETQYF	TGCAGCGGTCGACAGGGGGAGGAGACCCAGTACTTC
TRBV20-1	16	TRBD2	TRBJ2-7	NA	CSASWWRGGGTYEQYF	TGCAGTGCTAGTTGGTGGCGAGGCGGGGGTACCTACGAGCAGTACTTC
TRBV6-2/TRBV6-3	15	NA	TRBJ2-5	NA	CASSYSALYQETQYF	TGTGCCAGCAGTTACTCGGCCCTTTACCAAGAGACCCAGTACTTC
TRBV6-5	15	NA	TRBJ2-4	few	CASSYSELAKNIQYF	TGTGCCAGCAGTTACTCGGAGCTAGCCAAAAACATTCAGTACTTC
TRBV29-1	13	TRBD2	TRBJ2-3	few	CSVARGGTDTQYF	TGCAGCGTTGCACGGGGGGGCACAGATACGCAGTATTTT
TRBV29-1	12	NA	TRBJ2-4	NA	CSVVGNYNEQYF	TGCAGCGTTGTAGGCAACTACAATGAGCAGTACTTC
TRBV7-9	14	TRBD1	TRBJ1-2	few	CASSHNSQGVGYTF	TGTGCCAGCAGCCACAATTCACAGGGGGTTGGCTACACCTTC
TRBV2	13	NA	TRBJ2-5	NA	CARRITSQETQYF	TGTGCCAGGAGGATTACAAGCCAAGAGACCCAGTACTTC
TRBV28	17	TRBD1	TRBJ2-7	NA	CASSLPPRQGGFAEQYF	TGTGCCAGCAGCCTACCCCCAAGACAGGGGGGTTTCGCGGAGCAGTACTTC
TRBV20-1	14	TRBD2	TRBJ2-3	NA	CSAPHPAGADTQYF	TGCAGTGCTCCCCACCCCGCGGGGGCAGATACGCAGTATTTT
TRBV7-9	16	TRBD1	TRBJ2-6	NA	CASSSDRESGANVLTF	TGTGCCAGCAGCTCAGACAGGGAATCTGGGGCCAACGTCCTGACTTTC
TRBV6-8	14	TRBD1	TRBJ2-7	NA	CASSRTGTDYEQYF	TGTGCCAGCAGTCGGACCGGGACAGACTACGAGCAGTACTTC
TRBV4-1	15	TRBD1	TRBJ1-2	few	CASSQGQGAAYGYTF	TGCGCCAGCAGCCAAGGACAGGGGGCGGCCTATGGCTACACCTTC
TRBV20-1	16	NA	TRBJ2-1	NA	CSVERVGQDSYNEQFF	TGCAGTGTGGAAAGGGTAGGCCAGGACTCCTACAATGAGCAGTTCTTC
TRBV9	17	TRBD2	TRBJ2-7	many	CASSVAGLAGEAYEQYF	TGTGCCAGCAGCGTAGCTGGACTAGCGGGAGAAGCCTACGAGCAGTACTTC
TRBV29-1	12	NA	TRBJ1-2	NA	CSVEGVVNGYTF	TGCAGCGTTGAAGGGGTGGTCAATGGCTACACCTTC
TRBV20-1	14	NA	TRBJ2-3	NA	CSAATGGVADTQYF	TGCAGTGCTGCGACAGGAGGAGTCGCAGATACGCAGTATTTT
TRBV12-3/TRBV12-4	12	NA	TRBJ1-1	NA	CASKDTGRSAFF	TGTGCCAGCAAGGACACCGGGCGGTCGGCTTTCTTT
TRBV24-1	15	NA	TRBJ2-7	NA	CATSDSGDFSYEQYF	TGTGCCACCAGTGATTCTGGGGACTTCTCCTACGAGCAGTACTTC
TRBV5-1	18	TRBD2	TRBJ2-3	NA	CASSFLQTSGSRTDTQYF	TGCGCCAGCAGCTTCCTACAAACTAGCGGGAGCCGCACAGATACGCAGTATTTT
TRBV3-1	14	TRBD1	TRBJ2-7	NA	CASSQDYRGRAQYF	TGTGCCAGCAGCCAAGATTACAGGGGGCGGGCGCAGTACTTC
TRBV7-2	14	TRBD1	TRBJ2-3	few	CASSTGQNTDTQYF	TGTGCCAGCAGCACGGGACAGAACACAGATACGCAGTATTTT
TRBV7-3	15	TRBD1	TRBJ2-3	NA	CASSLQGAIGDTQYF	TGTGCCAGCAGCCTGCAGGGGGCCATCGGAGATACGCAGTATTTT
TRBV9	17	TRBD2	TRBJ2-3	NA	CASSVEAGGPSTDTQYF	TGTGCCAGCAGCGTAGAGGCGGGGGGGCCGAGCACAGATACGCAGTATTTT
TRBV7-2	13	NA	TRBJ2-1	NA	CASSFDTVNEQFF	TGTGCCAGCAGCTTTGATACGGTCAATGAGCAGTTCTTC
TRBV20-1	12	TRBD1	TRBJ2-1	NA	CSARTGGKGQFF	TGCAGTGCTAGGACAGGGGGAAAGGGGCAGTTCTTC
TRBV6-1	15	NA	TRBJ2-1	NA	CASSAGTVPYNEQFF	TGTGCCAGCAGTGCAGGGACGGTACCCTACAATGAGCAGTTCTTC
TRBV29-1	13	NA	TRBJ2-5	few	CSADRDLAETQYF	TGCAGCGCGGATAGGGATTTGGCGGAGACCCAGTACTTC
TRBV2	11	NA	TRBJ2-7	once	CAILQNYEQYF	TGTGCCATCCTCCAGAATTACGAGCAGTACTTC